These 18 T cell receptor beta chains came from one sample sequenced in a study of Tregs in tolerant kidney transplant recipients (dated by TCRdb to between 2017 and 2020). Libraries were built with the immunoSEQ multiplex PCR assay. This immuneACCESS table, as held by TCRdb, lists in-frame sequences with V and J called but not all clones. Of the missing ones, under half trace to an unresolved V gene in checked studies; the others have no known cause. This sample gives roughly 250,000 clones in total; roughly four fifths of them show up just once. Of the sample, about 0.68% is held by the ten largest clones. The sequencing sample was made of CD4+ T cells from blood. All receptors come from a human donor in good health.

This clone came up a few times. The V gene is TRBV10-3, the J gene TRBJ1-2; D perhaps matches TRBD1 (5 bases). The CDR3 length is 14 residues. Germline loops: CDR1 ENHRY, CDR2 SYGVKD. Deletions cut 4 bases from V and 12 bases from J, with 21 bases between. CDR3 sequence: CAISVNGQGASHTF. In DNA form, the CDR3 reads TGTGCCATCAGTGTTAATGGGCAGGGTGCCTCCCACACCTTC.

This chain uses TRBV5-1 with TRBJ1-4, with D perhaps TRBD1 (6 bases). The CDR3 has 14 amino acids. V was trimmed by 0 bases and J by 8 bases, leaving 11 bases between them. Germline V gene sequence: CDR1 SGHRS, CDR2 YFSETQ. Here the CDR3 DNA reads TGCGCCAGCAGCTTGGCGGGGGCCTCCGAAAAACTGTTTTTT. Amino acid sequence: CASSLAGASEKLFF.

This rearrangement joins TRBV7-5 to TRBJ1-6. TRBV7-5 is marked as a pseudogene. The CDR3 totals 15 residues. The DNA of the CDR3 is TGTGCCAGAAGCTTTCCCCCACTCCGTCCCCTCGCCCTCCACTTT. As protein: CARSFPPLRPLALHF.

This clone was counted only a few times. The rearrangement uses TRBV19 and TRBJ1-2; D is ambiguous. This CDR3 comprises 14 residues. The germline CDR1 and CDR2 sequences are LNHDA and SQIVND (reference sequence). V was pared by 5 bases and J by 5 bases, with 15 bases between. The DNA for the CDR3 is TGTGCCAGTAGTCTAGGGATCAACTATTATGGCTACACCTTC. Translating it yields CASSLGINYYGYTF.

This chain connects TRBV5-1 to TRBJ2-2, with TRBD2 matching 7 bases. V trimming: 2 bases; J trimming: 0 bases; junction bases outside the gene matches: 7. The CDR3 has 17 residues. Germline V CDR1 and CDR2: SGHRS, YFSETQ. CDR3 coding DNA: TGCGCCAGCAGCTTACGTCAAGCGGGGACGAACACCGGGGAGCTGTTTTTT. It encodes CASSLRQAGTNTGELFF. The variable domain in full, with the rest retrieved from reference TRBV5-1 and TRBJ2-2, is KAGVTQTPRYLIKTRGQQVTLSCSPISGHRSVSWYQQTPGQGLQFLFEYFSETQRNKGNFPGRFSGRQFSNSRSEMNVSTLELGDSALYLCASSLRQAGTNTGELFFGEGSRLTVL.

J is TRBJ1-4 and V is TRBV5-1; 7 bases are a match to TRBD1. Germline trimming cut 0 bases from V and 7 bases from J; bases unmatched to any gene: 12. This CDR3 spans 17 amino acids. Germline CDR1 SGHRS, CDR2 YFSETQ. The CDR3 region has the DNA TGCGCCAGCAGCTTGGCCTTTTTGACAGGGAAGATTGAAAAACTGTTTTTT. This translates into CASSLAFLTGKIEKLFF. Full variable domain (outside the CDR3, taken from reference TRBV5-1 and TRBJ1-4): KAGVTQTPRYLIKTRGQQVTLSCSPISGHRSVSWYQQTPGQGLQFLFEYFSETQRNKGNFPGRFSGRQFSNSRSEMNVSTLELGDSALYLCASSLAFLTGKIEKLFFGSGTQLSVL.

This clone was recorded a few times. The chain links TRBV5-1 to TRBJ1-2, with D perhaps TRBD1 (6 bases). The V and J ends lost 4 bases and 8 bases respectively, with 15 bases between them. Germline values: CDR1 SGHRS, CDR2 YFSETQ. This CDR3 contains 13 residues. This chain's CDR3 is CASSPDRPGGYTF. The CDR3 coding sequence is TGCGCCAGCAGCCCTGACAGGCCGGGGGGCTACACCTTC.

This sequence joins TRBV29-1 and TRBJ1-2; D not resolved. V lost 7 bases, J lost 3 bases, and 15 bases lay in between. The CDR3 sequence is 13 residues long. CDR1 is SQVTM, CDR2 ANQGSEA, per germline. CDR3 residues: CSALPGGHYGYTF. For the CDR3, the DNA is TGCAGCGCCCTTCCGGGCGGGCACTATGGCTACACCTTC.

The chain couples TRBV7-9 to TRBJ1-3; a weak D match, TRBD1 (5 bases). Germline assignment: CDR1 SEHNR and CDR2 FQNEAQ (reference sequence). The CDR3 has 13 residues. Trimming pared 3 bases from V and 3 bases from J, leaving 6 bases between. The CDR3 region is CASSLGRGNTIYF. CDR3 DNA: TGTGCCAGCAGCTTGGGACGTGGAAACACCATATATTTT.

The rearrangement joins TRBV11-2 to TRBJ2-1; 10 bases fit TRBD1. CDR3 length equals 15 residues. Germline CDR1 SGHAT, CDR2 FQNNGV. With V trimmed by 5 bases and J by 9 bases, 10 bases remained unmatched. In DNA form, the CDR3 reads TGTGCCAGCAGCCGGACAGGGGGGATAAGGTCTGAGCAGTTCTTC. Protein product: CASSRTGGIRSEQFF.

The genes are TRBV29-1 and TRBJ1-1, with D hard to call. Per germline, CDR1 SQVTM and CDR2 ANQGSEA. The CDR3 has 12 amino acids. With 7 bases removed from V and 2 bases from J, the gap between germline ends came to 11 bases. CDR3 in DNA: TGCAGCGCCCACTGGTCCAACACTGAAGCTTTCTTT. Amino acids: CSAHWSNTEAFF.

The chain combines TRBV6-5 with TRBJ1-1, with unresolved D. Between the trimmed V and J ends, which lost 6 bases and 1 base, there was a span of 15 bases. CDR3 size: 15 residues. Looked up from germline, CDR1 is MNHEY and CDR2 is SVGAGI. The CDR3 is CASRLNRAPNTEAFF. The CDR3 DNA reads TGTGCCAGCAGATTAAACCGGGCCCCGAACACTGAAGCTTTCTTT.

The chain carries TRBV5-1 and TRBJ1-1; tentatively, D is TRBD1 (5 bases). Trimming shortened V by 4 bases and J by 5 bases, and 15 bases separated the two germline ends. Germline assignment: CDR1 SGHRS and CDR2 YFSETQ. This CDR3 spans 14 amino acids. Written as DNA, the CDR3 is TGCGCCAGCAGCGGAGGGGCTTCGTCAACTGAAGCTTTCTTT. Encoded protein: CASSGGASSTEAFF.

V is TRBV7-9 and J is TRBJ1-1, with D unclear. CDR1 is SEHNR and CDR2 is FQNEAQ in the germline V gene (reference sequence). Trimming left V 3 bases short and J 6 bases short, with 17 bases between. The CDR3 length is 15 residues. CDR3 region: CASSLVEPWSSEAFF. Written as DNA, the CDR3 is TGTGCCAGCAGCTTGGTCGAACCCTGGAGCTCTGAAGCTTTCTTT.

The chain has TRBV6-5 and TRBJ1-2; no definite D call. CDR1 and CDR2 from the germline V gene are MNHEY and SVGAGI. V was trimmed by 5 bases and J by 8 bases, leaving 15 bases between them. The CDR3 is 13 amino acids. The DNA of the CDR3 is TGTGCCAGCAGTACGGACGGGAATCGAGGCTACACCTTC. Its translation: CASSTDGNRGYTF.

This clone was seen once. This chain connects TRBV5-1 to TRBJ1-3, with TRBD1 matching over 7 bases. Germline V CDR1 and CDR2: SGHRS, YFSETQ. J gave up 0 bases and V 0 bases, and 9 bases lay outside the gene matches. CDR3 size: 18 residues. The CDR3 DNA is TGCGCCAGCAGCTTGGAAGGCAGGGGGACAAGCTCTGGAAACACCATATATTTT. It encodes CASSLEGRGTSSGNTIYF.

The CDR3 region is CSVEVLWGLTLAKNIQYF. Here the CDR3 DNA reads TGCAGCGTTGAAGTCCTCTGGGGGCTTACTTTAGCCAAAAACATTCAGTACTTC. This chain connects TRBV29-1 to TRBJ2-4; D might be TRBD1 (6 bases). The CDR3 length is 18 residues. V lost 1 base to trimming and J lost 0 bases, with 19 bases between them. From germline, CDR1 is SQVTM and CDR2 ANQGSEA.

V is TRBV6-6 and J is TRBJ2-7; 10 positions agree with TRBD2. The CDR3 is 15 residues long. Unmatched junction bases numbered 6, after V lost 2 bases and J lost 5 bases. The germline V gene encodes CDR1 MNHNY and CDR2 SVGAGI (reference sequence). The CDR3 reads CASSYTNSGRNEQYF. In DNA, the CDR3 is TGTGCCAGCAGTTACACCAATAGCGGGAGGAACGAGCAGTACTTC.